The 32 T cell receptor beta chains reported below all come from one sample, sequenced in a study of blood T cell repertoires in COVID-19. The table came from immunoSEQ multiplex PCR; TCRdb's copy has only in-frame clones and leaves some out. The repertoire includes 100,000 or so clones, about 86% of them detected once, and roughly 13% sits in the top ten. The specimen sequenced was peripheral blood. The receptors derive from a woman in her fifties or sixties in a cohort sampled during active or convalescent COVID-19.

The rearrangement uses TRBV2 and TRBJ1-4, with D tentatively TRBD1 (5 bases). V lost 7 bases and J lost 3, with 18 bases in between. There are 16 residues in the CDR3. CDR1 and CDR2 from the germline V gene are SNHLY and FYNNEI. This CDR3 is CASIPGREVSNEKLFF. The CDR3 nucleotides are TGTGCCAGCATCCCGGGCAGGGAGGTATCTAATGAAAAACTGTTTTTT.

This chain's CDR3 is CASSTDRNTGELFF. DNA of the CDR3: TGTGCCAGCAGTACGGACAGGAACACCGGGGAGCTGTTTTTT. The rearrangement joins TRBV6-5 to TRBJ2-2; maybe TRBD1 (6 bases). Germline-derived CDR1 and CDR2 are MNHEY and SVGAGI. Trimming pared 5 bases from V and 1 base from J, leaving 8 bases between. CDR3 length: 14 amino acids.

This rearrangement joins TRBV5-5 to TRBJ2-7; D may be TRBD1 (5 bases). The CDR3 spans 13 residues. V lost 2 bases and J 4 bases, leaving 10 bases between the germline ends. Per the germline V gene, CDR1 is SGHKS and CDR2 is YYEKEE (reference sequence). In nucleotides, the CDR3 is TGTGCCAGCAGCTTCCACCAGGGTTACGAGCAGTACTTC. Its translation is CASSFHQGYEQYF.

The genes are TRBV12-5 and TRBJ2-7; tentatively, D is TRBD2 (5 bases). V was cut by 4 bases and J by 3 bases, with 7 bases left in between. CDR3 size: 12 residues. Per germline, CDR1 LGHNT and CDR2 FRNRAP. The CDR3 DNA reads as TGTGCTAGTGGTTCCCGGGACTACGAGCAGTACTTC. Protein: CASGSRDYEQYF.

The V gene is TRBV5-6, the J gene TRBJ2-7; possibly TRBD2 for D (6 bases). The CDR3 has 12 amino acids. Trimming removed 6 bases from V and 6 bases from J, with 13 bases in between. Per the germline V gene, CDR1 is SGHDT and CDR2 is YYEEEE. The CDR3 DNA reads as TGTGCCAGCACCAAGACTAGTATCGAGCAGTACTTC. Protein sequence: CASTKTSIEQYF.

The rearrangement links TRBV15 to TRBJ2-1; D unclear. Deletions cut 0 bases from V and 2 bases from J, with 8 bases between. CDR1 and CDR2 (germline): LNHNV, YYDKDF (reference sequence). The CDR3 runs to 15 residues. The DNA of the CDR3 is TGTGCCACCAGCAGAGATCCCCTAGCCTACAATGAGCAGTTCTTC. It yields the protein CATSRDPLAYNEQFF.

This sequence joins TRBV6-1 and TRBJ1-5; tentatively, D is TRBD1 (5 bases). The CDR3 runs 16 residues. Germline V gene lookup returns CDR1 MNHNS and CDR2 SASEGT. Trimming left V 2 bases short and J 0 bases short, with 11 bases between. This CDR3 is CASSERGGNSNQPQHF. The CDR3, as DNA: TGTGCCAGCAGTGAAAGGGGAGGAAATAGCAATCAGCCCCAGCATTTT.

DNA for the CDR3: TGTGCCATCTCGGGACAGGCATACGAGCAGTACTTC. It is translated as CAISGQAYEQYF. The rearrangement uses TRBV10-3 and TRBJ2-7, with 8 nucleotides matching TRBD1. Germline V gene sequence: CDR1 ENHRY, CDR2 SYGVKD. The CDR3 loop spans 12 amino acids. V shed 8 bases, J shed 4 bases, and the junction held 4 bases outside the gene matches.

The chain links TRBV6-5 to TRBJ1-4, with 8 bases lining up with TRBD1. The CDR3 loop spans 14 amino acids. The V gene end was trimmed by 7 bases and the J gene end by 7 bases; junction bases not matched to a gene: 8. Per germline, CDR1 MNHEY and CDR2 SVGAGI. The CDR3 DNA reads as TGTGCCAGCAACCTAGACAGGGGACGTGAAAAACTGTTTTTT. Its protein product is CASNLDRGREKLFF.

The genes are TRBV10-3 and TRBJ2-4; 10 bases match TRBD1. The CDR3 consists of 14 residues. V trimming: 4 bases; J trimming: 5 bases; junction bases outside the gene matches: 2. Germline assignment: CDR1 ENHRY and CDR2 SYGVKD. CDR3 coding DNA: TGTGCCATCAGTGGGGACAGGGGAGAAAACATTCAGTACTTC. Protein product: CAISGDRGENIQYF.

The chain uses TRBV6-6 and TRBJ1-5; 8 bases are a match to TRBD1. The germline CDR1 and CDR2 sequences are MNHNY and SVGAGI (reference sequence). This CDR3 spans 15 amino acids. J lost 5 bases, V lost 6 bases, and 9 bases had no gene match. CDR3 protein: CASSPRQGPHQPQHF. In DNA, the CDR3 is TGTGCCAGCAGCCCGCGACAGGGGCCCCATCAGCCCCAGCATTTT.

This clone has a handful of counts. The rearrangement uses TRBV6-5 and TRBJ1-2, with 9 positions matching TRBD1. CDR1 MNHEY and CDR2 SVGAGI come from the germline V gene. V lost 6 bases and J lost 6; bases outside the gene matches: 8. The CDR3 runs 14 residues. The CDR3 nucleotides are TGTGCCAGCAGCCCCGGGGACAGGGTGGATGGCTACACCTTC. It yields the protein CASSPGDRVDGYTF.

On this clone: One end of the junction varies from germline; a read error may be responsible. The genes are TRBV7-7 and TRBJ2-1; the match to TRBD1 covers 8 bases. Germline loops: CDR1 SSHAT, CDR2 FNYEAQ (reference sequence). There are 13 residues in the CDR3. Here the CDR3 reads CASSTGQGNEQFF. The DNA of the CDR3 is TGTGCTAGCAGCACCGGACAGGGCAATGAGCAGTTCTTC.

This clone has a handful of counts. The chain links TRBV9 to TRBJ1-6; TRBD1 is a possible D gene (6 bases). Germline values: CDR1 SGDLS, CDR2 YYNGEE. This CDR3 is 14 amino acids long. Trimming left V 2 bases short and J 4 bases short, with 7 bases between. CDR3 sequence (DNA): TGTGCCAGCAGCGTCAGGGGATATAATTCACCCCTCCACTTT. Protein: CASSVRGYNSPLHF.

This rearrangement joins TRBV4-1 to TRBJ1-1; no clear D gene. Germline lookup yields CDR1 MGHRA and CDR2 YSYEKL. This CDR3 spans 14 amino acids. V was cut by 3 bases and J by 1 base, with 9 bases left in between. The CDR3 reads CASSHIEGNTEAFF. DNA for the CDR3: TGCGCCAGCAGCCATATAGAGGGGAACACTGAAGCTTTCTTT.

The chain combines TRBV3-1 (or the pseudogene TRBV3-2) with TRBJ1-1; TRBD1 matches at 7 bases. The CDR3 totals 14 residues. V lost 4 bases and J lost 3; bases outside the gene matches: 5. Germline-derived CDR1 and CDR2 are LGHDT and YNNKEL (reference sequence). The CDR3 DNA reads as TGTGCCAGCAGCCCCTTGGGACAGTACACTGAAGCTTTCTTT. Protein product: CASSPLGQYTEAFF.

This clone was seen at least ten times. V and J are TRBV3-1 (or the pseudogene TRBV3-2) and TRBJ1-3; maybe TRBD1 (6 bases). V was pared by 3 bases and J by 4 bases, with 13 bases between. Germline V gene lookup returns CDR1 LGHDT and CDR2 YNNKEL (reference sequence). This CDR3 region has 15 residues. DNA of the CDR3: TGTGCCAGCAGCCAGATTGGGGGCGAAGGAAACACCATATATTTT. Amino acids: CASSQIGGEGNTIYF.

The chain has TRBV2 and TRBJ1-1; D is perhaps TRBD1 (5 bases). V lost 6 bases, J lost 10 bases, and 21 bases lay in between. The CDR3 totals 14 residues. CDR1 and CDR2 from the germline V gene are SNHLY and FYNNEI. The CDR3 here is CASRKYTGRDPAFF. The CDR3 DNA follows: TGTGCCAGCAGGAAGTACACGGGCAGGGATCCAGCTTTCTTT.

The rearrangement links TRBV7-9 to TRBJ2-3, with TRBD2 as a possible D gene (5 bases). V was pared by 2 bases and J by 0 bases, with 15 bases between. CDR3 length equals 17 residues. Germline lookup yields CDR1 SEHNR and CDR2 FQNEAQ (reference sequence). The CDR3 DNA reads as TGTGCCAGCAGCTTATACCCTAGGAGGACTAGCACAGATACGCAGTATTTT. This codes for CASSLYPRRTSTDTQYF.

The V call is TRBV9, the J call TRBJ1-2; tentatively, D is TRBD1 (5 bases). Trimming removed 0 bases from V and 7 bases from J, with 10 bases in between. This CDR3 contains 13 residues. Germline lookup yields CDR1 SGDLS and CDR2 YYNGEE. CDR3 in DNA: TGTGCCAGCAGCGTAGTGGGGGGAAGTGGCTACACCTTC. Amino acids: CASSVVGGSGYTF.

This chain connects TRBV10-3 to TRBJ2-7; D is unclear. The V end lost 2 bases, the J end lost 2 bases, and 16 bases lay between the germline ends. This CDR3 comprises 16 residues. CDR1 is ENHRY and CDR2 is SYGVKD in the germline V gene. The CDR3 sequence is CAISETALDTTYEQYF. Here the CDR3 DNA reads TGTGCCATCAGTGAGACCGCCCTAGATACTACCTACGAGCAGTACTTC.

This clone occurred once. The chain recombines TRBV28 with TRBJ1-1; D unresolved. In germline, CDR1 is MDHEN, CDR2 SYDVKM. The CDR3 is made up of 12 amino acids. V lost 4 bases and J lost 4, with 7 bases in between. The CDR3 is CASSWTSTEAFF. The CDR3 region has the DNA TGTGCCAGCAGTTGGACTAGCACTGAAGCTTTCTTT.

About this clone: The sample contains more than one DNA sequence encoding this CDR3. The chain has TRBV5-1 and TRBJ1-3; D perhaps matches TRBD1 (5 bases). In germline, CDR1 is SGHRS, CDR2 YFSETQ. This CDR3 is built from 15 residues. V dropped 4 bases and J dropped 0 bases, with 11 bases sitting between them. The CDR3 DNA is TGCGCCAGCAGCCTCGGGGACTTCTCTGGAAACACCATATATTTT. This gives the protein CASSLGDFSGNTIYF.

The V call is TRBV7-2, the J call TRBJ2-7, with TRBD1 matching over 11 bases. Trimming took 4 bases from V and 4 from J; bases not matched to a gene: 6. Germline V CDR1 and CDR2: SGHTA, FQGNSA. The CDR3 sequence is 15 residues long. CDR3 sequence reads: CASSSSGTGGYEQYF. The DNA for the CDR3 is TGTGCCAGCAGCTCGTCCGGGACAGGGGGTTACGAGCAGTACTTC.

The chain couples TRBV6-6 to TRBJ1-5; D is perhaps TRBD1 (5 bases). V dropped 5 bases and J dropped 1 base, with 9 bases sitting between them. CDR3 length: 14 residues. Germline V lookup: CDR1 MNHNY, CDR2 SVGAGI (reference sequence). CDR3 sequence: CASSLGHSNQPQHF. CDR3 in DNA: TGTGCCAGCAGTCTCGGACACAGCAATCAGCCCCAGCATTTT.

For the CDR3, the DNA is TGTGCCTGGGGGAGAGCGGGGGCGGCAGATACGCAGTATTTT. Protein: CAWGRAGAADTQYF. This rearrangement joins TRBV30 to TRBJ2-3; 8 bases fit TRBD2. J was trimmed by 4 bases and V by 5 bases; bases with no gene match: 8. Per the germline V gene, CDR1 is GTSNPN and CDR2 is SVGIG (reference sequence). The CDR3 is made up of 14 amino acids.

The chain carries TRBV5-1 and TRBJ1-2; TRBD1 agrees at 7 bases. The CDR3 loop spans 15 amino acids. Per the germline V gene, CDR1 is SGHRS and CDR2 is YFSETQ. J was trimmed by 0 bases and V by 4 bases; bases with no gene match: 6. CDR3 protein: CASSPMTGSNYGYTF. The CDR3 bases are TGCGCCAGCAGCCCAATGACAGGGTCTAACTATGGCTACACCTTC.

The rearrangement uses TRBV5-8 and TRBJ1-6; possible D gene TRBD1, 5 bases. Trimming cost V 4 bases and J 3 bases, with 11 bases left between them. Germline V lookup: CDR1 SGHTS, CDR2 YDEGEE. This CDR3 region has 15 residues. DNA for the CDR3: TGTGCCAGCAGCGCGGGACGGATCTATAATTCACCCCTCCACTTT. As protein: CASSAGRIYNSPLHF.

The CDR3 DNA follows: TGTGCCAGCAGTTACCCCGGGGACGAGCAGTACTTC. Its translation is CASSYPGDEQYF. The gene calls are TRBV6-2 or TRBV6-3 and TRBJ2-7, with D maybe TRBD2 (5 bases). The CDR3 runs to 12 residues. CDR1 MNHEY and CDR2 SVGEGT come from the germline V gene. Trimming left V 2 bases short and J 5 bases short, with 7 bases between.

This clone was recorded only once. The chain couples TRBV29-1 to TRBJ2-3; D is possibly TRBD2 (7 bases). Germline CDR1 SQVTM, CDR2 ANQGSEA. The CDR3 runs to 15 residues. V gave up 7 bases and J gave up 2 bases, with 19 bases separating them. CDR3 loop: CSASWGGQYTDTQYF. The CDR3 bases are TGCAGCGCTTCTTGGGGGGGCCAGTACACAGATACGCAGTATTTT.

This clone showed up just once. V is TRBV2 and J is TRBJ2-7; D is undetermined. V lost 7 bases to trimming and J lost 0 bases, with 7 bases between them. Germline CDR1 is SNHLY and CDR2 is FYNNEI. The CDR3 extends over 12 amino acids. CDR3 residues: CASNPFSYEQYF. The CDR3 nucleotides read TGTGCCAGCAATCCTTTCTCCTACGAGCAGTACTTC.

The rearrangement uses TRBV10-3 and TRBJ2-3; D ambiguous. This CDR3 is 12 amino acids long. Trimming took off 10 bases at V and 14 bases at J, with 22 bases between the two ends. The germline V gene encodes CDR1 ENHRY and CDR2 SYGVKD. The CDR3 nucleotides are TGTGCCACCAGCGAGAAACCGCGTCCCGGGTATTTT. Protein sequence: CATSEKPRPGYF.